These 25 T cell receptor beta chains were sequenced from one sample in a study of T cells in Graves' hyperthyroidism and ophthalmopathy. Amplified TCR beta CDR3 regions came from RNA transcripts. When the TCR CDR3 underwent first-round RT-PCR, the HTBI primer set was used. TCRdb re-called the multiplex PCR reads with MiXCR, one entry per CDR3 protein. The profile covers around 500,000 distinct CDR3 sequences, with 20% to 25% appearing a single time and approximately 49% taken by the ten largest. The source material was blood. These receptor sequences come from a woman aged 70-85 years with Graves' ophthalmopathy.

This clonotype was detected ten times or more. The chain employs TRBV7-9 and TRBJ2-1; 14 bases match TRBD2. The V segment lost 1 base and the J segment 5 bases; nucleotides outside the gene matches: 1. This CDR3 is built from 16 residues. Germline V CDR1 and CDR2: SEHNR, FQNEAQ (reference sequence). The CDR3 DNA sequence: TGTGCCAGCAGCTTAGGACTAGCGGGAGGGGACAATGAGCAGTTCTTC. It is translated as CASSLGLAGGDNEQFF. Drawing the rest from reference TRBV7-9 and TRBJ2-1, the complete variable domain is DTGVSQNPRHKITKRGQNVTFRCDPISEHNRLYWYRQTLGQGPEFLTYFQNEAQLEKSRLLSDRFSAERPKGSFSTLEIQRTEQGDSAMYLCASSLGLAGGDNEQFFGPGTRLTVL.

V and J are TRBV28 and TRBJ2-7, with TRBD2 matching 11 bases. This CDR3 spans 17 amino acids. Germline V gene sequence: CDR1 MDHEN, CDR2 SYDVKM. Trimming removed 2 bases from V and 6 bases from J; junction bases left unmatched: 12. CDR3 region: CASSLPETSGRVGEQYF. The CDR3 DNA follows: TGTGCCAGCAGTTTACCCGAAACTAGCGGGAGAGTCGGCGAGCAGTACTTC.

This clonotype was seen at least ten times. The J gene is TRBJ1-6, the V gene TRBV20-1, with D tentatively TRBD1 (5 bases). The CDR3 totals 14 residues. Trimming left V 6 bases short and J 5 bases short, with 14 bases between. The germline V gene encodes CDR1 DFQATT and CDR2 SNEGSKA (reference sequence). The CDR3 here is CSATTGHHNSPLHF. In DNA form, the CDR3 reads TGCAGTGCCACCACTGGACATCATAATTCACCCCTCCACTTT.

This chain links TRBV4-1 with TRBJ2-1; 10 bases line up with TRBD1. The CDR3 sequence is 14 residues long. Trimming cost V 3 bases and J 8 bases; bases outside gene matches: 4. The V gene's germline CDR1 is MGHRA and CDR2 YSYEKL. The CDR3 DNA sequence: TGCGCCAGCAGCCATGGGACAGGGGCGGATGAGCAGTTCTTC. It specifies CASSHGTGADEQFF.

The chain combines TRBV27 with TRBJ1-2; 7 bases are shared with TRBD1. The CDR3 has 14 residues. Germline V lookup: CDR1 MNHEY, CDR2 SMNVEV (reference sequence). The V and J ends lost 6 bases and 5 bases, in that order; junction bases with no gene match: 9. The CDR3 DNA reads as TGTGCCAGCAGGCCCAGGGGGTCGGGGTATGGCTACACCTTC. Translation: CASRPRGSGYGYTF.

This chain's CDR3 is CASSLAPAGTNLNYGYTF. The DNA of the CDR3 is TGTGCCAGCAGCTTAGCGCCCGCCGGGACAAACTTAAACTATGGCTACACCTTC. The chain employs TRBV7-2 and TRBJ1-2; D might be TRBD1 (6 bases). The CDR3 runs 18 residues. V was trimmed by 0 bases and J by 2 bases, leaving 19 bases between them. Germline assignment: CDR1 SGHTA and CDR2 FQGNSA.

V and J are TRBV5-4 and TRBJ1-6, with 10 nucleotides matching TRBD1. In germline, CDR1 is SGHNT, CDR2 YYREEE (reference sequence). V lost 3 bases to trimming and J lost 7 bases; unmatched junction nucleotides: 10. The CDR3 runs to 17 residues. The CDR3 region is CASSSPGQGRLNSPLHF. CDR3 nucleotide sequence: TGTGCCAGCAGCTCCCCGGGACAGGGGCGTTTAAATTCACCCCTCCACTTT. The variable domain in full, with the rest retrieved from reference TRBV5-4 and TRBJ1-6, is ETGVTQSPTHLIKTRGQQVTLRCSSQSGHNTVSWYQQALGQGPQFIFQYYREEENGRGNFPPRFSGLQFPNYSSELNVNALELDDSALYLCASSSPGQGRLNSPLHFGNGTRLTVT.

The gene calls are TRBV7-6 and TRBJ2-7, with D unresolved. CDR1 SGHVS and CDR2 FNYEAQ come from the germline V gene. Deletions cut 2 bases from V and 7 bases from J, with 6 bases between. This CDR3 spans 11 amino acids. The CDR3: CASSLKEEQYF. CDR3 nucleotides: TGTGCCAGCAGCTTAAAAGAAGAGCAGTACTTC. The whole variable domain, filled in from reference TRBV7-6 and TRBJ2-7, reads GAGVSQSPRYKVTKRGQDVALRCDPISGHVSLYWYRQALGQGPEFLTYFNYEAQQDKSGLPNDRFSAERPEGSISTLTIQRTEQRDSAMYRCASSLKEEQYFGPGTRLTVT.

V usage is TRBV7-2 and J usage is TRBJ1-6, with 7 bases lining up with TRBD1. J gave up 3 bases and V 4 bases, and 3 bases lay outside the gene matches. Germline values: CDR1 SGHTA, CDR2 FQGNSA. The length of the CDR3 is 15 residues. The CDR3 loop reads CASSSAGGYNSPLHF. CDR3 nucleotides: TGTGCCAGCAGCTCCGCAGGGGGCTATAATTCACCCCTCCACTTT.

This clonotype turned up a few times. This CDR3 reads CASSLIAYNEQFF. The CDR3 bases are TGTGCCAGCAGCTTAATAGCCTACAATGAGCAGTTCTTC. The chain has TRBV13 and TRBJ2-1; D is ambiguous. CDR1 PRHDT and CDR2 FYEKMQ come from the germline V gene (reference sequence). V dropped 2 bases and J dropped 2 bases, with 4 bases sitting between them. The CDR3 loop spans 13 amino acids.

This sequence joins TRBV12-3 or TRBV12-4 and TRBJ2-6; D is ambiguous. This CDR3 comprises 15 residues. Trimming stripped 4 bases from V and 0 bases from J, with 7 bases between. The CDR3 reads CASSYHNSGANVLTF. The CDR3 DNA is TGTGCCAGCAGTTACCATAACTCTGGGGCCAACGTCCTGACTTTC.

This clonotype came up once. This chain links TRBV7-2 with TRBJ1-6; no clear D gene. Germline V gene sequence: CDR1 SGHTA, CDR2 FQGNSA. This CDR3 region has 12 residues. V was pared by 4 bases and J by 3 bases, with 1 base between. Here the CDR3 reads CASSYYNSPLHF. CDR3 in DNA: TGTGCCAGCAGCTACTATAATTCACCCCTCCACTTT.

The rearrangement uses TRBV5-1 and TRBJ1-1; the D gene is possibly TRBD1 (6 bases). The CDR3 length is 14 residues. From germline, CDR1 is SGHRS and CDR2 YFSETQ. V was cut by 4 bases and J by 3 bases, with 13 bases left in between. CDR3 bases: TGCGCCAGCAGCCCCACTCGGGGGCACACTGAAGCTTTCTTT. Its translation is CASSPTRGHTEAFF.

The table lists this clonotype with many counts. This rearrangement joins TRBV12-3 or TRBV12-4 to TRBJ2-1; maybe TRBD2 (7 bases). The V and J ends lost 7 bases and 1 base respectively, with 11 bases between them. The CDR3 consists of 14 residues. CDR3 region: CASIRGGSYNEQFF. In DNA, the CDR3 is TGTGCCAGCATAAGGGGGGGGTCCTACAATGAGCAGTTCTTC.

This clonotype was detected a few times. This chain uses TRBV28 with TRBJ2-1, with 9 positions matching TRBD2. After removal of 6 bases from V and 4 bases from J, the junction contained 10 bases not matched to a gene. Per germline, CDR1 MDHEN and CDR2 SYDVKM. The CDR3 sequence is 16 residues long. The chain's CDR3 is CASSAVQSGRYNEQFF. The CDR3 bases are TGTGCCAGCAGCGCCGTGCAAAGCGGGAGGTACAATGAGCAGTTCTTC.

This clonotype came up a few times. The chain has TRBV3-1 and TRBJ1-1; D not resolved. CDR3 length: 13 residues. Trimming stripped 4 bases from V and 4 bases from J, with 10 bases between. CDR1 is LGHDT, CDR2 YNNKEL, per germline (reference sequence). CDR3 in DNA: TGTGCCAGCAGCCTAGCCAAACCCACTGAAGCTTTCTTT. Translated, it gives CASSLAKPTEAFF. Based on the CDR3 plus reference TRBV3-1 and TRBJ1-1, the full variable domain is DTAVSQTPKYLVTQMGNDKSIKCEQNLGHDTMYWYKQDSKKFLKIMFSYNNKELIINETVPNRFSPKSPDKAHLNLHINSLELGDSAVYFCASSLAKPTEAFFGQGTRLTVV.

About this clonotype itself: At one end, the junction sequence differs from germline, possibly due to a read error. CDR3 nucleotides: TGTGTCACCAGTGATTTGTCCAGGGGGCTACCCGGGGAGCTGTTTTTT. Amino acid sequence: CVTSDLSRGLPGELFF. The chain is built from TRBV24-1 and TRBJ2-2, with TRBD1 matching 8 bases. The CDR3 spans 16 residues. Looked up from germline, CDR1 is KGHDR and CDR2 is SFDVKD.

This clonotype was seen ten or more times. The chain carries TRBV12-3 or TRBV12-4 and TRBJ1-1; D perhaps matches TRBD1 (6 bases). This CDR3 is built from 15 residues. Deletions cut 6 bases from V and 2 bases from J, with 16 bases between. CDR3 sequence (DNA): TGTGCCAGCAGCCACAGGGTCAGGACAAACACTGAAGCTTTCTTT. This codes for CASSHRVRTNTEAFF.

This clonotype was detected once. Here the CDR3 omits its conserved ending phenylalanine or tryptophan, so a read error is the likely source. The genes are TRBV18 and TRBJ1-1; 9 bases are shared with TRBD1. This CDR3 is 15 amino acids long. The germline CDR1 and CDR2 sequences are KGHSH and LQKENI. V was clipped by 4 bases and J by 1 base; unmatched bases: 4. CDR3 in amino acids: CASSQRQGENTEAFL. CDR3 nucleotide sequence: TGTGCCAGCTCACAACGACAGGGGGAGAACACTGAAGCTTTCCTT.

This clonotype was observed many times. V usage is TRBV7-2 and J usage is TRBJ2-3, with D unresolved. V lost 1 base and J lost 2, with 10 bases in between. This CDR3 comprises 15 residues. Per germline, CDR1 SGHTA and CDR2 FQGNSA. The CDR3 nucleotides are TGTGCCAGCAGCTTAGTAGGGAAGATCACAGATACGCAGTATTTT. It translates to CASSLVGKITDTQYF.

This clonotype was seen a handful of times. This rearrangement joins TRBV29-1 to TRBJ2-3; D perhaps matches TRBD1 (6 bases). There are 14 residues in the CDR3. Trimming took 2 bases from V and 4 from J, leaving 13 bases between them. Germline assignment: CDR1 SQVTM and CDR2 ANQGSEA. In nucleotides, the CDR3 is TGCAGCGTTGAAATTAGGGCAGGGGCAGATACGCAGTATTTT. It is translated as CSVEIRAGADTQYF.

The rearrangement links TRBV29-1 to TRBJ1-5; D not resolved. With 8 bases removed from V and 5 bases from J, the gap between germline ends came to 19 bases. CDR1 SQVTM and CDR2 ANQGSEA come from the germline V gene. The CDR3 runs 14 residues. The CDR3 nucleotides read TGCAGCAGAGGAGGCGGGCAGCCTGATCAGCCCCAGCATTTT. It translates to CSRGGGQPDQPQHF.

This chain links TRBV6-2 or TRBV6-3 with TRBJ2-1; the D gene is possibly TRBD2 (5 bases). V was pared by 1 base and J by 11 bases, with 6 bases between. This CDR3 comprises 11 residues. Germline V lookup: CDR1 MNHEY, CDR2 SVGEGT. The CDR3 DNA sequence: TGTGCCAGCAGTTACTTCGGGAAGCAGTTCTTC. Protein sequence: CASSYFGKQFF.

Only a few counts were recorded for this clonotype. CDR3: CASSVVAGVPGELFF. For the CDR3, the DNA is TGTGCCAGCAGCGTAGTGGCGGGGGTCCCCGGGGAGCTGTTTTTT. The chain joins TRBV9 to TRBJ2-2, with 7 bases aligning to TRBD2. Germline V gives CDR1 SGDLS, CDR2 YYNGEE. V shed 0 bases, J shed 6 bases, and the junction held 5 bases outside the gene matches. The CDR3 is 15 residues long.

Only a few counts were recorded for this clonotype. This chain uses TRBV27 with TRBJ1-6; 9 nucleotides line up with TRBD1. CDR3 length: 14 residues. CDR1 is MNHEY and CDR2 is SMNVEV in the germline V gene (reference sequence). Trimming removed 4 bases from V and 7 bases from J; junction bases left unmatched: 2. DNA for the CDR3: TGTGCCAGCAGTTCCGACAGGGGGAATTCACCCCTCCACTTT. This sequence encodes CASSSDRGNSPLHF.